These 7 T cell receptor beta chains share one sample of origin, sequenced in a study of blood T cell repertoires in COVID-19. Only in-frame clones appear in the TCRdb table, and some are missing; sequencing was by immunoSEQ multiplex PCR. The data show about 46,000 clones, approximately 86% seen once. The sequenced material came from PBMCs or T cells enriched from blood (not recorded which). The receptors stem from a woman aged 45-60 years who had recovered from COVID-19.

The chain joins TRBV5-6 to TRBJ1-2; D possibly corresponds to TRBD1 (6 bases). Trimming took off 0 bases at V and 4 bases at J, with 10 bases between the two ends. CDR3 length: 14 residues. Germline CDR1 is SGHDT and CDR2 is YYEEEE. The CDR3 protein is CASSLGTAIYGYTF. The DNA for the CDR3 is TGTGCCAGCAGCTTGGGGACAGCCATCTATGGCTACACCTTC.

The rearrangement links TRBV6-5 to TRBJ2-1; D is perhaps TRBD2 (5 bases). The CDR3 runs to 15 residues. V was clipped by 5 bases and J by 4 bases, with 15 bases between them. CDR1 is MNHEY, CDR2 SVGAGI, per germline. Here the CDR3 DNA reads TGTGCCAGCAGTCTACTAGTTGGAGTTTACAATGAGCAGTTCTTC. This translates into CASSLLVGVYNEQFF.

This chain joins TRBV6-6 and TRBJ2-2; D possibly corresponds to TRBD1 (7 bases). The germline V gene has CDR1 MNHNY and CDR2 SVGAGI (reference sequence). CDR3 length: 13 amino acids. The germline V and J ends were trimmed by 6 bases and 6 bases, with 11 bases remaining between them. Written as DNA, the CDR3 is TGTGCCAGCAGGAGCAGGGGGGCCGGGGAGCTGTTTTTT. Protein product: CASRSRGAGELFF.

V is TRBV3-1 (or the pseudogene TRBV3-2) and J is TRBJ1-1; 7 bases are a match to TRBD1. The CDR3 spans 15 residues. Germline loops: CDR1 LGHDT, CDR2 YNNKEL (reference sequence). V shed 4 bases, J shed 4 bases, and the junction held 9 bases outside the gene matches. The CDR3 loop is CASSPRYTGATEAFF. The CDR3 DNA reads TGTGCCAGCAGCCCGAGGTATACAGGGGCCACTGAAGCTTTCTTT.

This clone has only a few counts. The chain combines TRBV5-6 with TRBJ2-1, with TRBD2 matching 7 bases. CDR3 length: 15 amino acids. Per germline, CDR1 SGHDT and CDR2 YYEEEE. The V segment lost 0 bases and the J segment 4 bases; nucleotides outside the gene matches: 4. CDR3 loop: CASSLAGGLYNEQFF. The DNA of the CDR3 is TGTGCCAGCAGCTTGGCCGGGGGACTATACAATGAGCAGTTCTTC.

The V call is TRBV4-3, the J call TRBJ2-7, with D unclear. The V end was cut by 4 bases, the J end by 1 base, with 14 bases between. From germline, CDR1 is LGHNA and CDR2 YSLEER. The CDR3 totals 15 residues. The CDR3 DNA follows: TGCGCCAGCAGCCGACTGGCACAAACGTCCTACGAGCAGTACTTC. Translation gives CASSRLAQTSYEQYF.

The gene calls are TRBV18 and TRBJ2-3; tentative D call: TRBD2 (6 bases). Per germline, CDR1 KGHSH and CDR2 LQKENI. V lost 2 bases and J lost 0, with 9 bases in between. The CDR3 is 15 residues long. CDR3 protein: CASSPGGTSTDTQYF. The DNA for the CDR3 is TGTGCCAGCTCACCAGGGGGGACCAGCACAGATACGCAGTATTTT.